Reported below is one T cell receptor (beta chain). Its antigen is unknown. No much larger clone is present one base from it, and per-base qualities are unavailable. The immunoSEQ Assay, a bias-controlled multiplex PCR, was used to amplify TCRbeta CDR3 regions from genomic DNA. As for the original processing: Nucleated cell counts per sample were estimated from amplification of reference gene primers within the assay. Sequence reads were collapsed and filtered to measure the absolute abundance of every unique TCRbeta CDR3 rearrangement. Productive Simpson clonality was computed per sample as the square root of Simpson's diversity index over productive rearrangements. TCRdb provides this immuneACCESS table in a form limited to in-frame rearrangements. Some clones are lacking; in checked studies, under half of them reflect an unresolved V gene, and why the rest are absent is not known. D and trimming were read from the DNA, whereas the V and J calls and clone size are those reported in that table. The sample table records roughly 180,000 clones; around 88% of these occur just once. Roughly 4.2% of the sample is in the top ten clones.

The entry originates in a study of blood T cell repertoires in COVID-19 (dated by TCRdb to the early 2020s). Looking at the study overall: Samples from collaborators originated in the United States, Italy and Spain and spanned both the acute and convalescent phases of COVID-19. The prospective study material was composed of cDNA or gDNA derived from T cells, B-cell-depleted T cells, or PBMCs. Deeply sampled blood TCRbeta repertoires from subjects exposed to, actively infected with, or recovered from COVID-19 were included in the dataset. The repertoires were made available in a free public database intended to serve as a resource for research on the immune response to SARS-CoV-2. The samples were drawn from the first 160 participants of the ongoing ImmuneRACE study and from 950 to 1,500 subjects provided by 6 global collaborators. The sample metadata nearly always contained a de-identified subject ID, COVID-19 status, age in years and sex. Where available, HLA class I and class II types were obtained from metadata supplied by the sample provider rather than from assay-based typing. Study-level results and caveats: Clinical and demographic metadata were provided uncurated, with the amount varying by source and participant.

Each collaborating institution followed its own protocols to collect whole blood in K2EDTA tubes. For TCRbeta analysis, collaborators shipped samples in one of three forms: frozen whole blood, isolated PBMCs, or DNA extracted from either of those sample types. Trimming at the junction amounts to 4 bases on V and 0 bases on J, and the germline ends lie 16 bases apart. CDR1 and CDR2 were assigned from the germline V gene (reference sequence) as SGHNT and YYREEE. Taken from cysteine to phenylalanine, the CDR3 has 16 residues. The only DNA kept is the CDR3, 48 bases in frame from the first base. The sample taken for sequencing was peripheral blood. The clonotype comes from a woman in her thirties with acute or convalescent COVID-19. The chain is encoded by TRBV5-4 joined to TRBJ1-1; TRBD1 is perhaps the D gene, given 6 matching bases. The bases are TGTGCCAGCAGCAGGGGGGGGGCCTCTATGAACACTGAAGCTTTCTTT. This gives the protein CASSRGGASMNTEAFF.